Sequencing of this T cell receptor (beta chain) was carried out in a study of identical twins (dated by TCRdb to about 2016). Background for the entire study: To test whether fetal clonotypes persist, the study used deep sequencing on TCR alpha and beta repertoires from monozygotic twins, unrelated adults of various ages, and cord blood. Replicate twin experiments were performed at different times using different library preparation protocols to rule out contamination.

Every donor was a healthy Caucasian. The researchers also sequenced three unrelated adults who were not twins: a male aged 18 to 29, a male aged 50 to 60, and a female aged 50 to 60. Miltenyi CD45RO+ enrichment and human naive T-cell isolation kits were used to isolate memory (CD45RO+) and naive T cells from PBMC. The library was generated by 5' RACE. Data came from an Illumina HiSeq 2000. A universal primer binding site was introduced by template switching, and a unique molecular identifier was present in the final cDNA, enabling accurate counting of TCR cDNA molecules. First-strand cDNA for TCR alpha and beta chains was synthesized from specific primers in the conserved constant-segment region. To control for contamination, every cDNA library carried two barcodes: a SMART-Mk sample barcode plus Illumina barcodes. TruSeq adapter sequences, together with Illumina sample barcodes, were added in two successive PCR steps. The TCR alpha and beta cDNA libraries were sequenced on the Illumina HiSeq platform using custom primers. Turning to the authors' computational methods: Raw reads were processed with MiGEC to extract unique molecular identifiers, and MiXCR was used to determine CDR3 positions. Recombination models were inferred per individual with the repgenHMM and IGoR tools using an EM algorithm. The analysis of shared clonotypes was done with the tcR package in R, with sharing normalized by the product of cloneset sizes. To study raw recombination without the effects of thymic and clonal selection, out-of-frame nonproductive sequences were analyzed. The public reads were run again by TCRdb, first through fastp at Q25 and then through MiXCR, and only productive beta chains were kept. Rows with one shared CDR3 protein collapse into an entry with the most common genes and DNA. TCRdb, rather than the study authors, made the V and J calls. The sample table shows 350,000 to 450,000 distinct CDR3 sequences, and roughly 20% are seen once. Approximately 12% of the sample lies in the top ten.

With regard to this clonotype: Which antigen it targets is not known. The input lacks base qualities; no much larger clone sits a single base away.

The full study reports these points: Zero-insertion analyses could be partly confounded by invariant T cells such as MAIT and iNKT, though diverse VJ usage argued against such confounding for most clonotypes. Because the same donors could not be followed over many years, conclusions were based on cross-sectional statistical analysis. In beta out-of-frame sequences, excess twin sharing was weaker, because having fewer shared sequences lowered the signal-to-noise ratio. Abundant cord blood beta clonotypes had fewer insertions, young adult naive repertoires showed a similar but weaker trend, and memory repertoires showed no such trend. Recombination models systematically underestimated out-of-frame TCR alpha sharing in monozygotic twins but agreed with sharing between unrelated individuals. Out-of-frame TCR alpha sequences shared between twins showed an excess of low generation-probability sequences compared with coincidental sharing between unrelated individuals.

Including the terminal cysteine and phenylalanine, the CDR3 comprises 14 residues. Of the read, only the CDR3 DNA is kept; its 42 bases are in frame from base 1. As encoded in the germline V gene, CDR1 is MNHEY while CDR2 is SVGAGI. V and J lose 0 bases and 7 bases, and a span of 10 bases separates them. The clonotype originates from a man aged 45-65 years in good health. This receptor chain uses TRBV6-5 and TRBJ2-1, with no reliable assignment of the D segment. The sequencing sample was made of naive T cells sorted from blood. What this sample's cell subset or site label stands for: cells isolated with a human naive T-cell isolation kit. The sequenced DNA is TGTGCCAGCAGTTACTCCGGACCGGAGAATGAGCAGTTCTTC. Its protein reads: CASSYSGPENEQFF.